The text below deals with one T cell receptor (beta chain). This specimen comes from a study of blood T cell repertoires in COVID-19. Study-wide background: Italy, Spain and the United States were the sources of the convalescent and acute COVID-19 samples.

The germline V gene encodes CDR1 MDHEN and CDR2 SYDVKM. The CDR3 length is 13 residues. V dropped 3 bases and J dropped 0 bases, with 6 bases sitting between them. Some clones are missing from TCRdb's copy, which holds only in-frame ones; the method was immunoSEQ multiplex PCR. The table lists roughly 440,000 clones, approximately 90% of them singletons. The sequence derives from a woman aged 45-60 years with COVID-19, enrolled during active disease. The specimen sequenced was peripheral blood. The chain joins TRBV28 to TRBJ2-7; D possibly corresponds to TRBD1 (6 bases). CDR3 sequence (DNA): TGTGCCAGCAGTTTGGACAGCTCCTACGAGCAGTACTTC. This gives the protein CASSLDSSYEQYF.